The source of this TCR beta chain is a study of blood T cell repertoires in COVID-19. Whole-study context: There were acute and convalescent COVID-19 samples, and they came from the United States, Italy and Spain.

A few counts support this clone. This CDR3 contains 12 residues. The V gene lost 2 bases and the J gene lost 13 bases, with 12 bases spanning the gap. CDR1 LGHDT and CDR2 YNNKEL come from the germline V gene (reference sequence). Original processing methods: The assay estimated nucleated cells by amplifying reference gene primers. TCRdb's copy holds only in-frame clones and misses some; the assay was immunoSEQ multiplex PCR. The DNA gave D and trimming, while V, J and clone size come from that table. The profile shows about 200,000 clones, 70% to 85% of them singletons. This receptor was identified in a man aged 50 or older who had recovered from COVID-19. Sequenced input: peripheral blood. The V and J genes are TRBV3-1 (or the pseudogene TRBV3-2) and TRBJ2-1, with D perhaps matching TRBD1 (5 bases). Here the CDR3 reads CASSQSSDRQFF. In DNA, the CDR3 is TGTGCCAGCAGCCAAAGCTCCGACAGACAGTTCTTC.